This T cell receptor (beta chain) derives from a study of cytomegalovirus exposure and HLA in healthy donors. For the study at large: About 85 million unique TCR sequences came from HLA-typed donors in an early release. Study-level points and caveats: DRB1 showed the most TCR associations and HLA-C the fewest in a later analysis, as rates varied by HLA locus. The authors later found HLA-associated TCR beta chains more clonally expanded than equally common others. At a 0.05 false discovery rate, a later analysis found about 17,000 TCR beta sequences to be associated with HLA alleles.

This CDR3 spans 10 amino acids. The V gene lost 4 bases and the J gene lost 4 bases, with 2 bases spanning the gap. The germline CDR1 and CDR2 sequences are SGDLS and YYNGEE. Concerning this clone: Antigen specificity is unknown.

Primers: 60 Vbeta forward and 13 Jbeta reverse. TCRdb keeps only in-frame clones here, not all; method: immunoSEQ multiplex PCR. The sample includes approximately 240,000 clones, 82% of them seen just once. The sample taken for sequencing was PBMCs. The TCR sequence derives from a woman aged 40-49 years in good health and CMV-seropositive. The genes are TRBV9 and TRBJ1-1; D is undetermined. CDR3 region: CASSLTEAFF. CDR3 sequence (DNA): TGTGCCAGCAGCCTCACTGAAGCTTTCTTT.